These T cell receptor beta chains were read from a single sample in a study of blood T cells in healthy people across ages. TCRdb processed the 5' RACE reads anew with MiXCR; each CDR3 protein has one entry. The sample records approximately 1.5 million distinct CDR3 sequences, about 35% being singletons. Sequenced material: blood. The receptors originated from a woman aged 25 to 45 in good health. CDR3s include the opening cysteine and the closing phenylalanine or tryptophan. Fields, in order: D gene, V gene, CDR3 length, J gene, clone size, CDR3 protein, CDR3 DNA. D genes are given only for firm matches. Not all rows give a size; the values are once, few, many and, for expanded clones, a class.

>-|TRBV6-5|15|TRBJ1-2|few
CASSYSSTGARGYTF
TGTGCCAGCAGTTACTCGAGTACGGGGGCGCGTGGCTACACCTTC
>TRBD1|TRBV9|17|TRBJ1-2|few
CASSVDHGQGARYGYTF
TGTGCCAGCAGCGTAGATCATGGACAGGGGGCAAGGTATGGCTACACCTTC
>-|TRBV7-9|16|TRBJ2-7|-
CASSRGDGGNSYEQYF
TGTGCCAGCAGCAGGGGTGATGGAGGAAACTCCTACGAGCAGTACTTC
>-|TRBV3-1|18|TRBJ1-6|many
CASSQDQPTVGGNSPLHF
TGTGCCAGCAGCCAAGATCAGCCAACGGTGGGGGGGAATTCACCCCTCCACTTT
>-|TRBV7-9|13|TRBJ1-2|few
CASSSGWNYGYTF
TGTGCCAGCAGCTCCGGGTGGAACTATGGCTACACCTTC
>-|TRBV29-1|11|TRBJ1-2|many
CSVDVGLGYTF
TGCAGCGTTGATGTGGGGTTAGGCTACACCTTC
>TRBD2|TRBV7-2|19|TRBJ2-1|few
CASSFSGTSGRATRDEQFF
TGTGCCAGCAGCTTCTCCGGGACTAGCGGGAGGGCCACTAGAGATGAGCAGTTCTTC
>-|TRBV19|14|TRBJ2-7|-
CASSMAGQFYEQYF
TGTGCCAGTAGTATGGCAGGGCAGTTCTACGAGCAGTACTTC
>-|TRBV6-2/TRBV6-3|12|TRBJ2-5|-
CAGSLAPGEQYF
TGTGCCGGATCGTTAGCACCCGGGGAGCAGTACTTC
>TRBD1|TRBV10-3|17|TRBJ2-3|many
CAISESTGVASTDTQYF
TGTGCCATCAGTGAGTCGACAGGGGTAGCTAGCACAGATACGCAGTATTTT
>-|TRBV3-1|14|TRBJ2-1|few
CASSQSSGHSEQFF
TGTGCCAGCAGCCAGAGCTCGGGACACAGTGAGCAGTTCTTC
>TRBD1|TRBV10-3|17|TRBJ1-6|few
CAIRDPDRGLRNSPLHF
TGTGCCATCAGGGACCCCGACAGGGGGCTAAGGAATTCACCCCTCCACTTT
>-|TRBV12-3/TRBV12-4|12|TRBJ1-1|-
CARRTRFTEAFF
TGTGCCAGGCGGACGAGATTCACTGAAGCTTTCTTT
>-|TRBV12-3/TRBV12-4|17|TRBJ2-5|few
CASSWGGGRGEEETQYF
TGTGCCAGCAGTTGGGGTGGGGGCAGAGGCGAGGAAGAGACCCAGTACTTC
>-|TRBV5-1|15|TRBJ1-4|-
CASSGEGGFNEKLFF
TGCGCCAGCAGTGGCGAAGGGGGTTTCAATGAAAAACTGTTTTTT
>-|TRBV12-3/TRBV12-4|13|TRBJ2-5|many
CASSAQGSETQYF
TGTGCCAGCAGTGCACAGGGTTCCGAGACCCAGTACTTC
>-|TRBV29-1|13|TRBJ2-7|-
CSVVGGGGGEQYF
TGCAGCGTTGTCGGGGGAGGGGGCGGCGAGCAGTACTTC
>-|TRBV5-1|13|TRBJ2-5|-
CASSYQGEETQYF
TGCGCCAGCAGCTACCAGGGTGAAGAGACCCAGTACTTC